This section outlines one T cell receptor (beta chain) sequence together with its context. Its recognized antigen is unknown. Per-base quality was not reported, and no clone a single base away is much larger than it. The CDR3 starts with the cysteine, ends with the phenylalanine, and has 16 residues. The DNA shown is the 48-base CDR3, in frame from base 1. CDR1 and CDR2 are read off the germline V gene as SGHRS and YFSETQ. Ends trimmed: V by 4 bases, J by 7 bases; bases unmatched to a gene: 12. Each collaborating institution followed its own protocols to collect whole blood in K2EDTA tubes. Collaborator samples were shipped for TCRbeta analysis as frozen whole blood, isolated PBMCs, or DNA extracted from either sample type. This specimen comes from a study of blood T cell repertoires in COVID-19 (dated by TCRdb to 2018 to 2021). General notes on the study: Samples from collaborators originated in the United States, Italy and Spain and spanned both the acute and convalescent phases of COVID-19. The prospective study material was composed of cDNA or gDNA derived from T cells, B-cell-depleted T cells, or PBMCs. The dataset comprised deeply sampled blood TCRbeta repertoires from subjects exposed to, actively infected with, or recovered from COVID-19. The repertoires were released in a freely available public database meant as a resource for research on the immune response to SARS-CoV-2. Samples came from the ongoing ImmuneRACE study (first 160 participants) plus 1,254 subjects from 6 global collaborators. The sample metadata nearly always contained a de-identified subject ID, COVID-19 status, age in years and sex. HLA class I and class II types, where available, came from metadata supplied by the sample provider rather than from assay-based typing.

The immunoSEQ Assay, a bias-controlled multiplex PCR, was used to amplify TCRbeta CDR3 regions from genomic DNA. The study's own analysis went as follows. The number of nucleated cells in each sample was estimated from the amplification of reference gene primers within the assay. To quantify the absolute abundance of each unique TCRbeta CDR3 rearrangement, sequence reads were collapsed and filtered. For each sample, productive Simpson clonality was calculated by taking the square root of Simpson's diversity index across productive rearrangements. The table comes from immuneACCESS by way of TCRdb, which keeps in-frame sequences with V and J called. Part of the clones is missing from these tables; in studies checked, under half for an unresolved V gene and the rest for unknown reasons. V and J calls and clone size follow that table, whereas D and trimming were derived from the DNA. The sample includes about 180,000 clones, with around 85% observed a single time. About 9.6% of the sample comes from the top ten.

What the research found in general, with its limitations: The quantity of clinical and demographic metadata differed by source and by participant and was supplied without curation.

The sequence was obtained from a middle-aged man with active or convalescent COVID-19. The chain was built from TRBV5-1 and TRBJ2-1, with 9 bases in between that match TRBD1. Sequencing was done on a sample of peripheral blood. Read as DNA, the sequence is TGCGCCAGCAGCGGTAAGACAGGGGGGGAGAGTAATGAGCAGTTCTTC. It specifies CASSGKTGGESNEQFF.